This is a list of T cell receptor beta chains from one sample in a study of blood T cell repertoires in COVID-19. Profiled with immunoSEQ multiplex PCR; TCRdb holds only in-frame clones, not every one. The sample yields about 120,000 clones, over 75% seen once. The source material was peripheral blood. These receptors all stem from a man older than 75 with acute or convalescent COVID-19. Each CDR3 is given with its conserved first and last residue. The order of the fields is CDR3 protein, CDR3 DNA, D gene, clone size, V gene, J gene. A D gene is named only where the DNA matches it firmly. The size of a clone is reported for some rows only, either as once, few or many, or as a class for expanded clones.

cdr3_aa: CASSILGHGYNSPLHF
cdr3_nt: TGTGCCAGCAGCATCCTCGGACATGGCTATAATTCACCCCTCCACTTT
d_call: -
clone_size: -
v_call: TRBV2
j_call: TRBJ1-6

cdr3_aa: CASSDTSVPGANVLTF
cdr3_nt: TGTGCCAGCAGTGATACCTCAGTACCTGGGGCCAACGTCCTGACTTTC
d_call: -
clone_size: -
v_call: TRBV6-1
j_call: TRBJ2-6

cdr3_aa: CATSRAEGQIPEAFF
cdr3_nt: TGTGCCACCAGCAGAGCGGAGGGGCAAATTCCTGAAGCTTTCTTT
d_call: -
clone_size: -
v_call: TRBV15
j_call: TRBJ1-1

cdr3_aa: CAISPLYEQYF
cdr3_nt: TGTGCCATCAGTCCTCTCTACGAGCAGTACTTC
d_call: -
clone_size: once
v_call: TRBV10-3
j_call: TRBJ2-7

cdr3_aa: CASSQDWGGSYNEQFF
cdr3_nt: TGCGCCAGCAGCCAAGATTGGGGCGGCTCCTACAATGAGCAGTTCTTC
d_call: -
clone_size: -
v_call: TRBV4-3
j_call: TRBJ2-1

cdr3_aa: CASSHGESNQPQHF
cdr3_nt: TGTGCCAGCAGCCACGGGGAGAGCAATCAGCCCCAGCATTTT
d_call: -
clone_size: once
v_call: TRBV6-5
j_call: TRBJ1-5

cdr3_aa: CASSPGGGTSTEAFF
cdr3_nt: TGTGCCAGCTCACCGGGGGGGGGTACGAGCACTGAAGCTTTCTTT
d_call: -
clone_size: -
v_call: TRBV18
j_call: TRBJ1-1

cdr3_aa: CASSRRTGVAEQYF
cdr3_nt: TGTGCCAGCTCACGACGTACAGGGGTGGCCGAGCAGTACTTC
d_call: TRBD1
clone_size: -
v_call: TRBV18
j_call: TRBJ2-7

cdr3_aa: CASSHGTGMSNQPQHF
cdr3_nt: TGTGCCAGCAGCCATGGGACAGGGATGAGCAATCAGCCCCAGCATTTT
d_call: TRBD1
clone_size: -
v_call: TRBV5-6
j_call: TRBJ1-5

cdr3_aa: CASSYSEENQPQHF
cdr3_nt: TGTGCCAGCAGTTATTCGGAGGAGAATCAGCCCCAGCATTTT
d_call: -
clone_size: -
v_call: TRBV6-5
j_call: TRBJ1-5

cdr3_aa: CASSPLISGNTIYF
cdr3_nt: TGTGCCAGCAGCCCCCTAATCTCTGGAAACACCATATATTTT
d_call: -
clone_size: -
v_call: TRBV3-1/TRBV3-2
j_call: TRBJ1-3